One sample yielded the 5 T cell receptor beta chains listed below, sequenced in a study of CD8+ T cells in alopecia areata. As the sequencing template, cDNA was produced by extracting RNA and reverse transcribing it. The protocol was immunoSEQ multiplex PCR, while the TCRdb copy is restricted to in-frame clones and leaves out a portion. The profile covers 110,000 or so clones, with 35% to 40% appearing a single time and 2.5% to 3.5% taken by the ten largest. The source material was CD4+ T cells sorted from blood. Source of these receptors: a human donor with alopecia areata.

The chain recombines TRBV5-1 with TRBJ1-5, with 10 bases matching TRBD1. This CDR3 comprises 16 residues. Trimming took 4 bases from V and 2 from J; bases not matched to a gene: 6. CDR1 SGHRS and CDR2 YFSETQ come from the germline V gene. CDR3 sequence: CASSAGQGGGNQPQHF. The CDR3 DNA is TGCGCCAGCAGCGCCGGACAGGGGGGAGGCAATCAGCCCCAGCATTTT.

Only a few counts were recorded for this clone. The gene calls are TRBV28 and TRBJ2-7; 10 bases align to TRBD2. Trimming cost V 5 bases and J 0 bases; bases outside gene matches: 7. This CDR3 is 16 amino acids long. CDR1 is MDHEN and CDR2 is SYDVKM in the germline V gene. CDR3 amino acids: CASSPGTSASSYEQYF. The CDR3 coding sequence is TGTGCCAGCAGTCCCGGGACTAGCGCGAGCTCCTACGAGCAGTACTTC.

This clone was observed a few times. The rearrangement joins TRBV29-1 to TRBJ1-4, with D uncertain. CDR1 is SQVTM, CDR2 ANQGSEA, per germline. There are 13 residues in the CDR3. Trimming cost V 7 bases and J 0 bases, with 9 bases left between them. In DNA, the CDR3 is TGCAGCGCGGCACATACAACTAATGAAAAACTGTTTTTT. This codes for CSAAHTTNEKLFF.

The chain links TRBV29-1 to TRBJ1-1, with 7 bases identical to TRBD1. The V and J ends lost 7 bases and 0 bases, in that order; junction bases with no gene match: 8. The CDR3 covers 14 residues. CDR1 SQVTM and CDR2 ANQGSEA come from the germline V gene. In DNA, the CDR3 is TGCAGCGCTGCCGTCAGGGGGATGAACACTGAAGCTTTCTTT. As protein: CSAAVRGMNTEAFF.

The V call is TRBV25-1, the J call TRBJ2-5, with 8 bases lining up with TRBD1. CDR3 length: 13 residues. Germline CDR1 reads MGHDK; CDR2 reads SYGVNS. V lost 10 bases, J lost 3 bases, and 7 bases stayed unmatched. CDR3 protein: CAIARGQEETQYF. Here the CDR3 DNA reads TGTGCCATTGCCCGGGGACAGGAAGAGACCCAGTACTTC.